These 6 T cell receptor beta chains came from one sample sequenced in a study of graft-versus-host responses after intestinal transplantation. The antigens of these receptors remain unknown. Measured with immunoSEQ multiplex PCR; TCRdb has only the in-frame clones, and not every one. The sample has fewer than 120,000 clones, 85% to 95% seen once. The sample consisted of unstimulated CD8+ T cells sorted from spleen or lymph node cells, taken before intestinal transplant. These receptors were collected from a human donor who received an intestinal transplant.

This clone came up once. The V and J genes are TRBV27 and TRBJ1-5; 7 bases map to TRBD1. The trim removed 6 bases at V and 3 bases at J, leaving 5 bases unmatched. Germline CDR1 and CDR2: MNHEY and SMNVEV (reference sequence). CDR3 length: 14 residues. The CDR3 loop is CASSRGQLNQPQHF. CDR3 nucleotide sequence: TGTGCCAGCAGCCGGGGACAGCTCAATCAGCCCCAGCATTTT.

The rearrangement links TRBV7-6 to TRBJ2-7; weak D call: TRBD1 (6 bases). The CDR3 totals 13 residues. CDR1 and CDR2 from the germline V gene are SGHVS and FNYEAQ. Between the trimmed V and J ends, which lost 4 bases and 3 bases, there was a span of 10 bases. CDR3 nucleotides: TGTGCCAGCAGCTCCGCAGGGGACTACGAGCAGTACTTC. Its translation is CASSSAGDYEQYF. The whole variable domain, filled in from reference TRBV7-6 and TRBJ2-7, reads GAGVSQSPRYKVTKRGQDVALRCDPISGHVSLYWYRQALGQGPEFLTYFNYEAQQDKSGLPNDRFSAERPEGSISTLTIQRTEQRDSAMYRCASSSAGDYEQYFGPGTRLTVT.

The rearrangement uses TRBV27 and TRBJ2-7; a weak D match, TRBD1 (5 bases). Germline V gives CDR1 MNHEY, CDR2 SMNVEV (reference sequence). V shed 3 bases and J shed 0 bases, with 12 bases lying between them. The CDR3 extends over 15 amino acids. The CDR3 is CASSLAGSSSYEQYF. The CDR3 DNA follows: TGTGCCAGCAGTTTGGCAGGGTCCAGCTCCTACGAGCAGTACTTC.

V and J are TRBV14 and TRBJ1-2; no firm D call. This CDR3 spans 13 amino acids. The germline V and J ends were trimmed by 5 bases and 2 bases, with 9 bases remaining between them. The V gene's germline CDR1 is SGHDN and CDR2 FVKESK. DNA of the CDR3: TGTGCCAGCAGCTCCGACCGAAACTATGGCTACACCTTC. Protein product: CASSSDRNYGYTF.

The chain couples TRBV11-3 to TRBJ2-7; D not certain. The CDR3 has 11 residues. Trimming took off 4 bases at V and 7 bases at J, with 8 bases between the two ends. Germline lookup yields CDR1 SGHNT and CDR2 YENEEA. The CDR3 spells CASSSGGEQYF. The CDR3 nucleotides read TGTGCCAGCAGCTCGGGTGGAGAGCAGTACTTC.

As DNA, the CDR3 is TGTGCCAGCAGTTTCCAAGGAACCTACGAGCAGTACTTC. It is translated as CASSFQGTYEQYF. The chain combines TRBV27 with TRBJ2-7; D gene uncertain. Trimming cost V 3 bases and J 2 bases, with 8 bases left between them. The CDR3 has 13 amino acids. CDR1 is MNHEY and CDR2 is SMNVEV in the germline V gene (reference sequence).